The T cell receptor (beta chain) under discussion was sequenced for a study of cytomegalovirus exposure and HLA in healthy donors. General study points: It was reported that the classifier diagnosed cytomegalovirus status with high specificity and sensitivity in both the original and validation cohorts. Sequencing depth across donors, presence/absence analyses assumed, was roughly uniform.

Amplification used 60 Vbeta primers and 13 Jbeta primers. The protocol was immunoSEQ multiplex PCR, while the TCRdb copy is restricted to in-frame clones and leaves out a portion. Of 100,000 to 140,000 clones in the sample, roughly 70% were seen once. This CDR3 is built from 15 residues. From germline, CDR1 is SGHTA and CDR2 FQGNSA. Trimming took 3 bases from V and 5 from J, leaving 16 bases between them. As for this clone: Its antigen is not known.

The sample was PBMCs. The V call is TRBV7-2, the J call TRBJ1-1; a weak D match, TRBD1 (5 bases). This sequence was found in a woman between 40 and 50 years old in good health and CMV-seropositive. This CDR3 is CASSLLPFGGTEAFF. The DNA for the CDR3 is TGTGCCAGCAGCTTGCTTCCGTTCGGGGGGACTGAAGCTTTCTTT.